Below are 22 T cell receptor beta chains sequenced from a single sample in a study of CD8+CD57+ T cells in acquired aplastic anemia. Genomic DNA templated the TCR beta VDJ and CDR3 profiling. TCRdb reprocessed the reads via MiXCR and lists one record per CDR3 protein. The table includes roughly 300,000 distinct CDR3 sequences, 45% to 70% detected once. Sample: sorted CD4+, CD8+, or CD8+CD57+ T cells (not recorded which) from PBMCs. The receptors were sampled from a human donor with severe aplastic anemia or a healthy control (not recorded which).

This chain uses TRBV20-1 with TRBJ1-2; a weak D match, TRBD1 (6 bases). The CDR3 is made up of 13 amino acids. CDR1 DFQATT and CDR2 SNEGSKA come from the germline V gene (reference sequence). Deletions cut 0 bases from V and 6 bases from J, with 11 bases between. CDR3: CSAREQGGHGYTF. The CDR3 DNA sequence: TGCAGTGCTAGAGAACAGGGTGGTCATGGCTACACCTTC.

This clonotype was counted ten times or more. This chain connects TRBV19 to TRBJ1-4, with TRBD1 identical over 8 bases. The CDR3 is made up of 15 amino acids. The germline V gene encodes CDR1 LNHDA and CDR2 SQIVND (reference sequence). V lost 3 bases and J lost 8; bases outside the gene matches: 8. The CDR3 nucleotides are TGTGCCAGTAGTATCGTGGACAGGGTGGAGGAAAAACTGTTTTTT. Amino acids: CASSIVDRVEEKLFF.

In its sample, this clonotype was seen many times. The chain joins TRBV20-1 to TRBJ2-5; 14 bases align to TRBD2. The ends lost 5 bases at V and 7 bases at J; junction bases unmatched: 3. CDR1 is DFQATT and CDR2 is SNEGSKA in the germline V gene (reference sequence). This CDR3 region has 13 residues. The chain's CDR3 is CSARGLAGGTQYF. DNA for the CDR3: TGCAGTGCTCGCGGACTAGCGGGGGGGACCCAGTACTTC.

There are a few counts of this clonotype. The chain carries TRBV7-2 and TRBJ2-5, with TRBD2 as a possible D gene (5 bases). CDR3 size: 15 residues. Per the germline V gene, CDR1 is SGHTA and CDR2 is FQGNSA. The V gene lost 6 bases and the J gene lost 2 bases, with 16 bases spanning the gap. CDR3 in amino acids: CASSPAGNSQETQYF. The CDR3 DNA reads TGTGCCAGCAGTCCAGCCGGGAACAGTCAAGAGACCCAGTACTTC.

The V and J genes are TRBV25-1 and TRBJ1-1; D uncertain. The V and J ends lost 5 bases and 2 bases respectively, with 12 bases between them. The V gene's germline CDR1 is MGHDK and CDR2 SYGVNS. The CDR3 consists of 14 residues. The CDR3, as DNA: TGTGCCAGCAGTAATCTCGAGCCTAACACTGAAGCTTTCTTT. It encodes CASSNLEPNTEAFF.

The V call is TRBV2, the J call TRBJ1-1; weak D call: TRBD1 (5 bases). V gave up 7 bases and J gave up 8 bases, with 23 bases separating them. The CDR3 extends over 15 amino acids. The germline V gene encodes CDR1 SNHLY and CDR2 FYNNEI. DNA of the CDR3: TGTGCCAGCACCAGCCAGAGGGGAATCCGAAGCGAAGCTTTCTTT. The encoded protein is CASTSQRGIRSEAFF.

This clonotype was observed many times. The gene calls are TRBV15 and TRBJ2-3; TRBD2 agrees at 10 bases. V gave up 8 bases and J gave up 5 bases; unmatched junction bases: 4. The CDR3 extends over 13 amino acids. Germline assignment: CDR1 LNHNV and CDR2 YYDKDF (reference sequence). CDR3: CATLSSGGDTQYF. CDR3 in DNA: TGTGCCACCCTCTCTAGCGGGGGAGATACGCAGTATTTT.

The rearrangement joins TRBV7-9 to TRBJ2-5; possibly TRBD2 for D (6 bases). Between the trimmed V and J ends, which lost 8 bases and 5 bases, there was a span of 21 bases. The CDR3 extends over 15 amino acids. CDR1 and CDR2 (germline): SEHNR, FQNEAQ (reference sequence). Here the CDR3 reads CASGSGAHGKETQYF. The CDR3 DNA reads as TGTGCCAGCGGGTCGGGAGCCCATGGGAAGGAGACCCAGTACTTC.

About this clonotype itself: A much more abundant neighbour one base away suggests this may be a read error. The CDR3 DNA is TGTGCCAGCAGTTCCTTGACAGGGGTCCACGATGAGCAGTTCTTC. This translates into CASSSLTGVHDEQFF. The chain is built from TRBV6-1 and TRBJ2-1, with 8 bases lining up with TRBD1. This CDR3 comprises 15 residues. Per germline, CDR1 MNHNS and CDR2 SASEGT. The V gene end was trimmed by 5 bases and the J gene end by 8 bases; junction bases not matched to a gene: 11.

CDR3 in DNA: TGCGCCAGCAGCTTGTTGGAACAGGGGGGAACTGAAGCTTTCTTT. Translating it yields CASSLLEQGGTEAFF. V usage is TRBV5-1 and J usage is TRBJ1-1, with 8 bases fitting TRBD1. CDR1 and CDR2 (germline): SGHRS, YFSETQ. The CDR3 has 15 amino acids. After removal of 1 base from V and 5 bases from J, the junction contained 7 bases not matched to a gene.

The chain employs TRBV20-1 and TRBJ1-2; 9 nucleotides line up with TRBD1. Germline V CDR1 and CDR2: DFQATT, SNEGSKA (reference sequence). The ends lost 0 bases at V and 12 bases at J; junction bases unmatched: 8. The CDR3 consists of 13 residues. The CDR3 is CSARDVRTGVHTF. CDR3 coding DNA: TGCAGTGCTAGAGATGTTAGGACAGGGGTACACACCTTC.

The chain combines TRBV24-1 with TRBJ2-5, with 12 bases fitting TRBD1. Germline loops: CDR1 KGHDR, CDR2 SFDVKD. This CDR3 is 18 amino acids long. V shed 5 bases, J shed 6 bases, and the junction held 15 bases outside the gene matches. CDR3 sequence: CATSALLPGTGGLQTQYF. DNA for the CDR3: TGTGCCACCAGTGCTCTTCTCCCCGGGACAGGGGGCTTGCAGACCCAGTACTTC.

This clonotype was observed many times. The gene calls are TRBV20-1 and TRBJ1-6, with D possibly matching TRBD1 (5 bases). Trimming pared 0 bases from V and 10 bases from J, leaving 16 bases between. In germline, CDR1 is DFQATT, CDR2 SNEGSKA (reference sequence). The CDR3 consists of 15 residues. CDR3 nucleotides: TGCAGTGCTAGAGACGGGGCAGGCGGGGCCTCACCCCTCCACTTT. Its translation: CSARDGAGGASPLHF.

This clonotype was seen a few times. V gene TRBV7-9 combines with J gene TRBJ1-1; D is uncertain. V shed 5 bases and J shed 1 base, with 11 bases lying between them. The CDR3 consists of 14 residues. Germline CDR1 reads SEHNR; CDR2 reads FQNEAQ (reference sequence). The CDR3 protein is CASSQPAENTEAFF. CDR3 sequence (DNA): TGTGCCAGCAGCCAACCCGCGGAGAACACTGAAGCTTTCTTT.

In DNA, the CDR3 is TGTGCCAGCAGCTCCGGGACAGGGGAAGGGGAGACCCAGTACTTC. It specifies CASSSGTGEGETQYF. V gene TRBV7-6 combines with J gene TRBJ2-5, with 10 bases fitting TRBD1. This CDR3 is built from 15 residues. From germline, CDR1 is SGHVS and CDR2 FNYEAQ. V gave up 4 bases and J gave up 5 bases; unmatched junction bases: 7.

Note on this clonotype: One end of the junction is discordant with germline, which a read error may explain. CDR3: CASSLSWMNTEAFF. DNA of the CDR3: TGTGCCAGCAGCTTATCATGGATGAACACTGAGGCTTTCTTT. The chain joins TRBV7-9 to TRBJ1-1; D is unclear. CDR1 and CDR2 (germline): SEHNR, FQNEAQ (reference sequence). This CDR3 contains 14 residues.

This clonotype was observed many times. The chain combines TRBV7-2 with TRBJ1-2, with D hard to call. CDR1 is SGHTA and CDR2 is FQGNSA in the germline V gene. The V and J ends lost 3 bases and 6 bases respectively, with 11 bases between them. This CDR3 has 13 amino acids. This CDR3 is CASSFWAEDGYTF. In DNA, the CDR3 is TGTGCCAGCAGCTTTTGGGCTGAGGATGGCTACACCTTC.

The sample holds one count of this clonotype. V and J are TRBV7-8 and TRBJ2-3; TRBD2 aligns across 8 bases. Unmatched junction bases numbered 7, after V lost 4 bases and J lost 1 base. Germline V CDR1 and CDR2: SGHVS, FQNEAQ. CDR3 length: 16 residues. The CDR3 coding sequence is TGTGCCAGCAGCTCGGAAGGACTAGCAGGCACAGATACGCAGTATTTT. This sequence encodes CASSSEGLAGTDTQYF.

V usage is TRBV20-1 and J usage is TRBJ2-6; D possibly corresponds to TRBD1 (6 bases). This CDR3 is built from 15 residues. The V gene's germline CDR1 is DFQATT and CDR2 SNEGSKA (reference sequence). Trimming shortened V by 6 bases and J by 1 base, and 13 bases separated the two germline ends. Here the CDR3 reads CSAPHRESGANVLTF. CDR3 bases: TGCAGTGCGCCTCACAGGGAGTCTGGGGCCAACGTCCTGACTTTC.

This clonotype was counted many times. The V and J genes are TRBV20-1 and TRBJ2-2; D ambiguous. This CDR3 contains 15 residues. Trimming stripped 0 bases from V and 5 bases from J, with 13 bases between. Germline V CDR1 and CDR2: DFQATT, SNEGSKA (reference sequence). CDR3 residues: CSARDRAEGTGELFF. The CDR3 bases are TGCAGTGCTAGAGATCGGGCGGAAGGGACCGGGGAGCTGTTTTTT.

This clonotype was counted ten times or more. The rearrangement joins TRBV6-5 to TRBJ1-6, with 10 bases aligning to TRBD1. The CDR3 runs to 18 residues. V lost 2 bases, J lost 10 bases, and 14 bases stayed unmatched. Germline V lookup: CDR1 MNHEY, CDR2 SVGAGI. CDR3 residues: CASSYDLRWDRGGSPLHF. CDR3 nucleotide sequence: TGTGCCAGCAGTTACGACCTCCGGTGGGACAGGGGTGGCTCACCCCTCCACTTT.

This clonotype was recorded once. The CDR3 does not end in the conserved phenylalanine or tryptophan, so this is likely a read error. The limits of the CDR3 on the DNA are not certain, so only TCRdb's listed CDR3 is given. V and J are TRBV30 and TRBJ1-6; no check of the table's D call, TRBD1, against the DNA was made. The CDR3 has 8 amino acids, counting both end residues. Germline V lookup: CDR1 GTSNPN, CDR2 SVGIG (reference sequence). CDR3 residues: CAWSSGFL.